The rows below give T cell receptor beta chains drawn from one sample of a study of CD8+CD57+ T cells in acquired aplastic anemia. TCRdb reanalysed the reads using MiXCR and keeps one entry per CDR3 protein. The sample carries 200,000 to 250,000 distinct CDR3 sequences, less than 60% recorded once. The sequencing input was sorted CD4+, CD8+, or CD8+CD57+ T cells (not recorded which) from PBMCs. These receptors all stem from a human donor with aplastic anemia. Each CDR3 is given with its conserved first and last residue. Rows may omit the clone size; those that give it use once, few, many or a size class.

CASSASGGDAYNEQFF	-	TRBV9	TRBJ2-1
CASRGRGLLNYGYTF	many	TRBV12-3/TRBV12-4	TRBJ1-2
CVSSLQDQGVYGCTF	-	TRBV5-1	TRBJ1-2
CASTLSPGARDEKLFF	many	TRBV5-1	TRBJ1-4
CASSLLGQGQGYTF	many	TRBV5-5	TRBJ1-2
CASIKTGGFGYTF	-	TRBV2	TRBJ1-2
CSADRGYRETQYF	many	TRBV20-1	TRBJ2-5
CASSSREPYEQYF	many	TRBV5-1	TRBJ2-7
CASSRAETGLNTEAFF	many	TRBV19	TRBJ1-1
CASSGGKGSGNTIYF	-	TRBV18	TRBJ1-3
CASSASGGSTLSGNTVYF	-	TRBV14	TRBJ1-3
CASSRDRGNYGYTF	many	TRBV2	TRBJ1-2
CAISPTSGGAGDTQYF	many	TRBV10-3	TRBJ2-3
CSVVGGLGSGTDTQYF	-	TRBV29-1	TRBJ2-3
CAISDSGRNTGELFF	-	TRBV10-3	TRBJ2-2
CASSLTQGAYTDTQYF	-	TRBV12-3/TRBV12-4	TRBJ2-3
CASSRQTTGPQHF	-	TRBV19	TRBJ1-5